This T cell receptor beta chain derives from a study of blood T cell repertoires in COVID-19. At the level of the study: T cells, B-cell-depleted T cells, or PBMCs supplied cDNA or gDNA.

Per the original data handling: Estimation of nucleated cell counts was performed using reference gene primer amplification. Clones were read by immunoSEQ multiplex PCR, and TCRdb kept only the in-frame ones, dropping some. Clonal size and the V and J genes are those of that table, whereas D and trimming came from the DNA. The sample has over 250,000 clones; around 86% are singletons. The CDR3 is 15 residues long. This receptor was identified in a woman aged 40 to 50 who had recovered from COVID-19. The chain uses TRBV12-2 and TRBJ2-7; the table's D call of TRBD1 was not tested on the DNA. TRBV12-2 is an annotated pseudogene. Source material: peripheral blood. The CDR3 loop is CASRRGWIKTYEQYF. The CDR3 coding sequence is TGTGCAAGTCGCAGGGGGTGGATTAAGACCTACGAGCAGTACTTC.